These 30 T cell receptor beta chains were sequenced from one sample in a study of PD-1 blockade in mismatch repair-deficient tumors (dated by TCRdb to between 2016 and 2019). The sample's time point label, in plain terms: roughly ten-day in vitro stimulation with candidate neoantigen peptide 3. The antigens these receptors bind are not known. Receptor amplification or capture employed the immunoSEQ multiplex PCR assay. TCRdb carries this immuneACCESS record with in-frame sequences only. Its versions omit some clonotypes, under half of them owing to an unresolved V gene in the studies checked, with the rest unexplained. Across this sample there are 10,000 or so clones, with around nine tenths seen only once. The top ten clonotypes cover approximately 9.8% of the sample. This specimen was cells cultured in vitro, taken from a patient treated with pembrolizumab. The source is an adult with mismatch repair-deficient cancer.

The chain uses TRBV15 and TRBJ1-4; 10 bases fit TRBD1. Looked up from germline, CDR1 is LNHNV and CDR2 is YYDKDF (reference sequence). The CDR3 has 13 amino acids. V lost 2 bases and J lost 12; bases outside the gene matches: 3. DNA of the CDR3: TGTGCCACCAGCAGACGAGGACAGGGGGAACTGTTTTTT. Encoded protein: CATSRRGQGELFF.

In this sample, this clone turned up once. No DNA is shown, since the ends of the CDR3 on it are uncertain; the CDR3 is the one TCRdb lists. The chain has TRBV12-1 and TRBJ1-4; TRBD1 reflects the table's D call only, with no check against the DNA. TRBV12-1 is described as a pseudogene. The CDR3 adds up to 15 amino acids, both ends counted. CDR3 in amino acids: CASSFGWGTGEKLFF.

The J gene is TRBJ2-7, the V gene TRBV20-1, with no clear D. The CDR3 totals 11 residues. The germline CDR1 and CDR2 sequences are DFQATT and SNEGSKA (reference sequence). V was shortened by 5 bases and J by 0 bases, with 5 bases between the two germline ends. The CDR3 nucleotides read TGCAGTGCTCCCCTCTCCTACGAGCAGTACTTC. Translated, it gives CSAPLSYEQYF.

This chain connects TRBV7-9 to TRBJ2-1; 10 bases are shared with TRBD2. Looked up from germline, CDR1 is SEHNR and CDR2 is FQNEAQ (reference sequence). This CDR3 is built from 17 residues. V was pared by 1 base and J by 7 bases, with 10 bases of the junction left unmatched. CDR3 DNA sequence: TGTGCCAGCAGCTTAGGGGCTAGCGGGAGAACACGGAATGAGCAGTTCTTC. Its protein is CASSLGASGRTRNEQFF. Full variable domain (remainder filled in from reference TRBV7-9 and TRBJ2-1): DTGVSQNPRHKITKRGQNVTFRCDPISEHNRLYWYRQTLGQGPEFLTYFQNEAQLEKSRLLSDRFSAERPKGSFSTLEIQRTEQGDSAMYLCASSLGASGRTRNEQFFGPGTRLTVL.

The rearrangement joins TRBV19 to TRBJ2-7; TRBD2 agrees at 7 bases. With 7 bases clipped from V and 3 bases from J, the junction kept 6 bases outside the gene matches. The CDR3 contains 13 residues. Per the germline V gene, CDR1 is LNHDA and CDR2 is SQIVND (reference sequence). This CDR3 is CASTSGGGYEQYF. The CDR3 coding sequence is TGTGCCAGTACCAGTGGGGGGGGCTACGAGCAGTACTTC.

The CDR3 nucleotides read TGTGCCAGCAGCAAAAGGCCCACAGGGGCCAACTATGGCTACACCTTC. It codes for CASSKRPTGANYGYTF. The rearrangement links TRBV21-1 to TRBJ1-2; the table assigns TRBD1, which was not confirmed against the DNA. TRBV21-1 is described as a pseudogene. The CDR3 totals 16 residues.

This clone showed up just a few times. This chain uses TRBV7-2 with TRBJ1-3; D is undetermined. The length of the CDR3 is 15 residues. V was clipped by 0 bases and J by 3 bases, with 9 bases between them. Germline CDR1 reads SGHTA; CDR2 reads FQGNSA. This CDR3 reads CASSLAGNSGNTIYF. The CDR3 DNA reads as TGTGCCAGCAGCTTAGCGGGGAACAGTGGAAACACCATATATTTT.

CDR3 coding DNA: TGTGCCAGCAGTTTAGTGGGGACAGGGATCTCCTACGAGCAGTACTTC. The encoded protein is CASSLVGTGISYEQYF. This chain connects TRBV27 to TRBJ2-7; 9 nucleotides agree with TRBD1. The CDR3 length is 16 residues. The germline gives CDR1 MNHEY, CDR2 SMNVEV (reference sequence). With 2 bases clipped from V and 0 bases from J, the junction kept 5 bases outside the gene matches.

The chain couples TRBV21-1 to TRBJ2-7; the table calls TRBD2, which could not be checked here. TRBV21-1 is recorded as a pseudogene. The CDR3 totals 20 residues. CDR3 sequence reads: CASSASRPSGLAGGPREQYF. In DNA, the CDR3 is TGTGCCAGCAGCGCCTCCCGTCCTTCGGGACTAGCGGGAGGGCCTCGGGAGCAGTACTTC.

V gene TRBV28 combines with J gene TRBJ2-3, with TRBD2 matching over 7 bases. Trimming at V came to 3 bases and at J to 1 base, leaving 1 base not matched to a gene. The CDR3 consists of 14 residues. The germline V gene has CDR1 MDHEN and CDR2 SYDVKM. The CDR3 DNA follows: TGTGCCAGCAGTTTTCTAGCGGGCACAGATACGCAGTATTTT. It yields the protein CASSFLAGTDTQYF.

V is TRBV9 and J is TRBJ1-2, with a weak D call TRBD1 (5 bases). Germline V gene data show CDR1 as SGDLS and CDR2 as YYNGEE. V lost 0 bases to trimming and J lost 0 bases, with 9 bases between them. This CDR3 comprises 15 residues. The CDR3 DNA sequence: TGTGCCAGCAGCGTAGACGGACACCCTAACTATGGCTACACCTTC. The encoded protein is CASSVDGHPNYGYTF.

The V and J genes are TRBV28 and TRBJ2-1; 9 positions match TRBD2. Losses at the gene ends were 7 bases for V and 9 bases for J; bases not matched to a gene: 16. The CDR3 length is 16 residues. Germline CDR1 is MDHEN and CDR2 is SYDVKM. Here the CDR3 reads CASTHGGIAGEGEQFF. CDR3 nucleotide sequence: TGTGCCAGCACCCACGGAGGGATAGCGGGAGAGGGTGAGCAGTTCTTC.

This clone has a single count. The rearrangement uses TRBV7-8 and TRBJ2-7, with 11 bases that match TRBD1. This CDR3 contains 17 residues. Germline V gives CDR1 SGHVS, CDR2 FQNEAQ. The trim removed 2 bases at V and 2 bases at J, leaving 8 bases unmatched. The CDR3 DNA follows: TGTGCCAGCAGCTTACCTCTGGGGACAGGGGGTACCTACGAGCAGTACTTC. Translating gives CASSLPLGTGGTYEQYF. Drawing the rest from reference TRBV7-8 and TRBJ2-7, the complete variable domain is GAGVSQSPRYKVAKRGQDVALRCDPISGHVSLFWYQQALGQGPEFLTYFQNEAQLDKSGLPSDRFFAERPEGSVSTLKIQRTQQEDSAVYLCASSLPLGTGGTYEQYFGPGTRLTVT.

The gene calls are TRBV5-1 and TRBJ2-7; D is tentatively TRBD1 or TRBD2 (5 bases each). The CDR3 consists of 14 residues. Germline V CDR1 and CDR2: SGHRS, YFSETQ. V was pared by 1 base and J by 4 bases, with 12 bases between. The CDR3 loop is CASSLYPGSYEQYF. CDR3 in DNA: TGCGCCAGCAGCTTGTATCCAGGGAGTTACGAGCAGTACTTC.

The CDR3 DNA reads as TGCAGTGCTAGCGGGAGCCTTGAAGCTTTCTTT. This sequence encodes CSASGSLEAFF. The gene calls are TRBV20-1 and TRBJ1-1, with no clear D. This CDR3 is 11 amino acids long. Germline CDR1 is DFQATT and CDR2 is SNEGSKA (reference sequence). V was pared by 3 bases and J by 7 bases, with 9 bases between.

This chain links TRBV28 with TRBJ2-7; no firm D call. Germline V CDR1 and CDR2: MDHEN, SYDVKM. CDR3 length: 16 amino acids. V was cut by 6 bases and J by 3 bases, with 21 bases left in between. The CDR3 region is CASSMASLPRFYEQYF. The CDR3 coding sequence is TGTGCCAGCAGCATGGCCAGTCTGCCCCGATTCTACGAGCAGTACTTC.

The chain combines TRBV2 with TRBJ1-1; D gene ambiguous. This CDR3 spans 17 amino acids. Trimming took off 10 bases at V and 2 bases at J, with 26 bases between the two ends. Germline loops: CDR1 SNHLY, CDR2 FYNNEI. The CDR3 DNA sequence: TGTGCCACCCGCCGCTGGGCCACGGGTCGATATAACACTGAAGCTTTCTTT. Protein sequence: CATRRWATGRYNTEAFF.

This clone was seen only once. The chain couples TRBV7-2 to TRBJ2-1; D might be TRBD1 or TRBD2, each matching 5 bases. Germline V gives CDR1 SGHTA, CDR2 FQGNSA. V was pared by 5 bases and J by 0 bases, with 17 bases between. The CDR3 is 17 amino acids. This CDR3 is CASSPPGLVNSYNEQFF. The DNA of the CDR3 is TGTGCCAGCAGCCCCCCGGGGCTAGTCAACTCCTACAATGAGCAGTTCTTC.

This chain joins TRBV9 and TRBJ1-6, with D possibly being TRBD1 (5 bases). Germline V CDR1 and CDR2: SGDLS, YYNGEE. This CDR3 spans 15 amino acids. Trimming removed 3 bases at V and 5 bases at J, with 12 bases between. The CDR3 region has the DNA TGTGCCAGCAGCGGGGGCACTTTACATAATTCACCCCTCCACTTT. Its protein product is CASSGGTLHNSPLHF.

Relative to its sample, this clone is medium-sized (0.01 to 0.1%). The chain combines TRBV5-6 with TRBJ1-1; D may be TRBD1 (5 bases). The germline V gene encodes CDR1 SGHDT and CDR2 YYEEEE. This CDR3 region has 17 residues. V was cut by 0 bases and J by 0 bases, with 15 bases left in between. CDR3 region: CASSLGTGGTMNTEAFF. In DNA, the CDR3 is TGTGCCAGCAGCTTGGGTACAGGAGGGACCATGAACACTGAAGCTTTCTTT.

V and J are TRBV7-9 and TRBJ2-7; D may be TRBD2 (6 bases). This CDR3 comprises 14 residues. Germline V gene sequence: CDR1 SEHNR, CDR2 FQNEAQ (reference sequence). Trimming shortened V by 7 bases and J by 3 bases, and 16 bases separated the two germline ends. CDR3 nucleotide sequence: TGTGCCAGCACCCCTCCCGCGGGAAGCTACGAGCAGTACTTC. Its translation is CASTPPAGSYEQYF.

This chain links TRBV20-1 with TRBJ1-2, with D perhaps matching TRBD1 (5 bases). V lost 8 bases and J lost 3, with 10 bases in between. Germline assignment: CDR1 DFQATT and CDR2 SNEGSKA (reference sequence). This CDR3 has 11 residues. The CDR3 loop reads CSLGTYYGYTF. DNA for the CDR3: TGCAGTTTAGGGACCTACTATGGCTACACCTTC.

The chain has TRBV13 and TRBJ2-3; TRBD2 aligns across 10 bases. The V gene's germline CDR1 is PRHDT and CDR2 FYEKMQ (reference sequence). This CDR3 region has 19 residues. The ends lost 5 bases at V and 5 bases at J; junction bases unmatched: 19. The CDR3, as DNA: TGTGCCAGCAGCGAAGAAGGAGGTCGGCTAGCGGGAGTCGAAGATACGCAGTATTTT. It is translated as CASSEEGGRLAGVEDTQYF.

The chain uses TRBV5-1 and TRBJ2-7, with D hard to call. Germline-derived CDR1 and CDR2 are SGHRS and YFSETQ. This CDR3 spans 16 amino acids. Trimming pared 2 bases from V and 2 bases from J, leaving 17 bases between. CDR3 in DNA: TGCGCCAGCAGCTTCGGAGTCGTCCCTTCAGCCTACGAGCAGTACTTC. It translates to CASSFGVVPSAYEQYF.

The chain couples TRBV4-2 to TRBJ2-5; maybe TRBD2 (5 bases). The CDR3 is 15 amino acids. Trimming removed 6 bases at V and 5 bases at J, with 19 bases between. Germline assignment: CDR1 LGHNA and CDR2 YNFKEQ. Here the CDR3 DNA reads TGTGCCAGCAGAGAGGAACTAGTTAATTCCGAGACCCAGTACTTC. Translated: CASREELVNSETQYF.

The rearrangement uses TRBV9 and TRBJ2-1; TRBD2 matches 7 bases. This CDR3 region has 16 residues. The trim removed 0 bases at V and 8 bases at J, leaving 11 bases unmatched. Germline CDR1 and CDR2: SGDLS and YYNGEE. In nucleotides, the CDR3 is TGTGCCAGCAGCGTAGGAGCGGGACTACAATATCATGAGCAGTTCTTC. Translated: CASSVGAGLQYHEQFF.

This rearrangement joins TRBV28 to TRBJ2-4, with TRBD2 identical over 9 bases. The CDR3 totals 16 residues. V dropped 3 bases and J dropped 2; count of bases not matched to a gene: 5. Germline V CDR1 and CDR2: MDHEN, SYDVKM. CDR3 in amino acids: CASSLWLAGPKNIQYF. CDR3 coding DNA: TGTGCCAGCAGTTTGTGGCTAGCGGGGCCCAAAAACATTCAGTACTTC.

This clone was observed once. The V gene is TRBV19, the J gene TRBJ1-1; the D is unclear. The CDR3 has 13 residues. The V and J ends lost 3 bases and 2 bases respectively, with 7 bases between them. Germline lookup yields CDR1 LNHDA and CDR2 SQIVND (reference sequence). CDR3 protein: CASSINVNTEAFF. CDR3 sequence (DNA): TGTGCCAGTAGTATCAACGTAAACACTGAAGCTTTCTTT.

The chain is built from TRBV29-1 and TRBJ2-5, with D perhaps being TRBD1 or TRBD2 (5 bases each). Germline V gene data show CDR1 as SQVTM and CDR2 as ANQGSEA. The CDR3 is 14 amino acids. V was clipped by 1 base and J by 5 bases, with 14 bases between them. CDR3 sequence (DNA): TGCAGCGTTGAAGTGGGACGGGGACCCGAGACCCAGTACTTC. Protein product: CSVEVGRGPETQYF.

The chain combines TRBV6-5 with TRBJ1-1; TRBD1 agrees at 7 bases. The CDR3 loop spans 14 amino acids. Germline loops: CDR1 MNHEY, CDR2 SVGAGI. The V and J ends lost 7 bases and 4 bases, in that order; junction bases with no gene match: 9. The CDR3 reads CASTRDRVATEAFF. Written as DNA, the CDR3 is TGTGCCAGCACCCGAGACAGGGTGGCCACTGAAGCTTTCTTT.